These 24 T cell receptor beta chains share one sample of origin, sequenced in a study of shared clonotypes between healthy human individuals. Clones were read by immunoSEQ multiplex PCR, and TCRdb kept only the in-frame ones, dropping some. Of about 700,000 clones listed, about 91% are singletons. CD45RO negativity and positive selection for CCR7 defined naive CD8 cells, a population that excluded terminally differentiated effector memory CD45RA+ cells. Sequenced: naive CD8+ T cells sorted from blood. The receptors derive from a man aged 25 to 40 in good health.

The J gene is TRBJ2-4, the V gene TRBV6-1; D not resolved. The CDR3 spans 16 residues. The germline V and J ends were trimmed by 3 bases and 0 bases, with 12 bases remaining between them. Germline CDR1 and CDR2: MNHNS and SASEGT. This CDR3 is CASSDPREVAKNIQYF. The CDR3 coding sequence is TGTGCCAGCAGTGACCCCAGAGAGGTAGCCAAAAACATTCAGTACTTC.

J is TRBJ2-3 and V is TRBV11-2; D might be TRBD2 (5 bases). The CDR3 totals 14 residues. Germline lookup yields CDR1 SGHAT and CDR2 FQNNGV. Trimming removed 6 bases at V and 2 bases at J, with 12 bases between. The CDR3 here is CASRGRAYTDTQYF. Written as DNA, the CDR3 is TGTGCCAGCAGAGGGCGGGCGTACACAGATACGCAGTATTTT.

The chain is built from TRBV25-1 and TRBJ2-7, with TRBD2 matching over 10 bases. Germline V gives CDR1 MGHDK, CDR2 SYGVNS. The junction had 1 base not matched to a gene; V was cut back by 6 bases and J by 2 bases. The CDR3 spans 13 residues. The DNA of the CDR3 is TGTGCCAGCAGAGGGACTAGCGCCTACGAGCAGTACTTC. Residues: CASRGTSAYEQYF.

This clone was recorded only once. The chain employs TRBV5-8 and TRBJ2-7; TRBD2 matches at 8 bases. V shed 1 base and J 7 bases; nucleotides not matched to a gene: 7. Germline CDR1 is SGHTS and CDR2 is YDEGEE. The CDR3 consists of 14 residues. Here the CDR3 DNA reads TGTGCCAGCAGCTTGTTTAACGGGGGGGGTGAGCAGTACTTC. This gives the protein CASSLFNGGGEQYF. Together with reference TRBV5-8 and TRBJ2-7, the CDR3 gives the full variable domain: EAGVTQSPTHLIKTRGQQATLRCSPISGHTSVYWYQQALGLGLQFLLWYDEGEERNRGNFPPRFSGRQFPNYSSELNVNALELEDSALYLCASSLFNGGGEQYFGPGTRLTVT.

Only one count was recorded for this clone. V is TRBV19 and J is TRBJ2-5; tentatively, D is TRBD1 (5 bases). The length of the CDR3 is 19 residues. The germline CDR1 and CDR2 sequences are LNHDA and SQIVND (reference sequence). Between the trimmed V and J ends, which lost 5 bases and 3 bases, there was a span of 28 bases. The CDR3 spells CASSLGWGALKEFEETQYF. As DNA, the CDR3 is TGTGCCAGTAGTTTGGGATGGGGCGCGCTGAAGGAATTTGAAGAGACCCAGTACTTC.

The rearrangement joins TRBV27 to TRBJ2-5; a weak D match, TRBD2 (5 bases). CDR1 is MNHEY, CDR2 SMNVEV, per germline (reference sequence). Trimming left V 4 bases short and J 2 bases short, with 11 bases between. The CDR3 sequence is 14 residues long. CDR3 in amino acids: CASSSAGYQETQYF. CDR3 DNA: TGTGCCAGCAGTTCCGCGGGTTATCAAGAGACCCAGTACTTC.

The J gene is TRBJ2-1, the V gene TRBV7-9; the match to TRBD1 covers 10 bases. With 8 bases clipped from V and 4 bases from J, the junction kept 2 bases outside the gene matches. The CDR3 runs to 13 residues. Looked up from germline, CDR1 is SEHNR and CDR2 is FQNEAQ (reference sequence). The chain's CDR3 is CASGTGAYNEQFF. As DNA, the CDR3 is TGTGCCAGCGGGACAGGGGCGTACAATGAGCAGTTCTTC.

The rearrangement joins TRBV11-2 to TRBJ2-1; 8 positions match TRBD2. Unmatched junction bases numbered 13, after V lost 0 bases and J lost 6 bases. Germline CDR1 SGHAT, CDR2 FQNNGV. The CDR3 runs 18 residues. The CDR3 reads CASSLDRPVLAGSNEQFF. As DNA, the CDR3 is TGTGCCAGCAGCTTAGATCGCCCCGTCCTAGCGGGCAGCAATGAGCAGTTCTTC. Filled out from reference TRBV11-2 and TRBJ2-1, the complete variable domain reads EAGVAQSPRYKIIEKRQSVAFWCNPISGHATLYWYQQILGQGPKLLIQFQNNGVVDDSQLPKDRFSAERLKGVDSTLKIQPAKLEDSAVYLCASSLDRPVLAGSNEQFFGPGTRLTVL.

The rearrangement links TRBV29-1 to TRBJ2-3; the match to TRBD2 covers 8 bases. Germline trimming cut 8 bases from V and 3 bases from J; bases unmatched to any gene: 10. Per the germline V gene, CDR1 is SQVTM and CDR2 is ANQGSEA. CDR3 length equals 14 residues. The CDR3: CSFAGGAATDTQYF. In DNA, the CDR3 is TGCAGCTTTGCGGGGGGCGCGGCGACAGATACGCAGTATTTT.

The chain couples TRBV4-1 to TRBJ1-5; unclear D gene. There are 15 residues in the CDR3. In germline, CDR1 is MGHRA, CDR2 YSYEKL. V was shortened by 0 bases and J by 1 base, with 7 bases between the two germline ends. The CDR3 bases are TGCGCCAGCAGCCAAGAATACCTCAGCAATCAGCCCCAGCATTTT. It encodes CASSQEYLSNQPQHF.

The V call is TRBV29-1, the J call TRBJ2-2, with 7 nucleotides matching TRBD2. The length of the CDR3 is 12 residues. CDR1 SQVTM and CDR2 ANQGSEA come from the germline V gene. CDR3 region: CSTGGNTGELFF. Written as DNA, the CDR3 is TGCAGTACGGGGGGGAACACCGGGGAGCTGTTTTTT.

The chain carries TRBV30 and TRBJ2-1, with D perhaps matching TRBD1 (6 bases). V was trimmed by 5 bases and J by 2 bases, leaving 16 bases between them. This CDR3 has 15 residues. Germline values: CDR1 GTSNPN, CDR2 SVGIG (reference sequence). CDR3 DNA: TGTGCCTGGGCGTCAGGGGTGTCGGCCTACAATGAGCAGTTCTTC. Protein sequence: CAWASGVSAYNEQFF.

J is TRBJ2-3 and V is TRBV4-3; TRBD2 matches 8 bases. Germline V gives CDR1 LGHNA, CDR2 YSLEER. The CDR3 sequence is 16 residues long. V gave up 0 bases and J gave up 1 base; unmatched junction bases: 3. CDR3 DNA sequence: TGCGCCAGCAGCCAAGAAACTAGCGGAGGCACAGATACGCAGTATTTT. Protein: CASSQETSGGTDTQYF.

The J gene is TRBJ2-7, the V gene TRBV13; 8 bases match TRBD2. This CDR3 contains 14 residues. Germline loops: CDR1 PRHDT, CDR2 FYEKMQ (reference sequence). V dropped 5 bases and J dropped 5; count of bases not matched to a gene: 8. This CDR3 is CASSPESGRNEQYF. The CDR3 nucleotides are TGTGCCAGCAGCCCCGAGAGCGGGAGAAACGAGCAGTACTTC. The full variable domain, rest sourced from reference TRBV13 and TRBJ2-7, is AAGVIQSPRHLIKEKRETATLKCYPIPRHDTVYWYQQGPGQDPQFLISFYEKMQSDKGSIPDRFSAQQFSDYHSELNMSSLELGDSALYFCASSPESGRNEQYFGPGTRLTVT.

The chain joins TRBV10-2 to TRBJ2-7, with D perhaps assigned TRBD1 or TRBD2 (5 bases each). Trimming removed 8 bases from V and 2 bases from J, with 10 bases in between. The CDR3 sequence is 12 residues long. Germline V gives CDR1 WSHSY, CDR2 SAAADI. As DNA, the CDR3 is TGCGCCAGCGGGGACCAGCCCTACGAGCAGTACTTC. Translation: CASGDQPYEQYF.

Only one count was recorded for this clone. The chain combines TRBV7-9 with TRBJ2-1; D might be TRBD1 (6 bases). This CDR3 comprises 18 residues. CDR1 and CDR2 from the germline V gene are SEHNR and FQNEAQ (reference sequence). Between the trimmed V and J ends, which lost 2 bases and 6 bases, there was a span of 23 bases. This CDR3 is CASSLPLDGTTLPNEQFF. The CDR3 DNA reads TGTGCCAGCAGCTTACCATTGGACGGGACAACCCTACCCAATGAGCAGTTCTTC.

The chain couples TRBV20-1 to TRBJ2-5; D remains unclear. CDR3 size: 9 residues. The V gene's germline CDR1 is DFQATT and CDR2 SNEGSKA (reference sequence). V shed 3 bases and J shed 5 bases, with 1 base lying between them. For the CDR3, the DNA is TGCAGTGCTAGTGAGACCCAGTACTTC. Translated, it gives CSASETQYF.

The chain has TRBV11-3 and TRBJ2-2; 10 bases line up with TRBD1. The CDR3 loop spans 15 amino acids. Germline trimming cut 4 bases from V and 5 bases from J; bases unmatched to any gene: 4. Germline values: CDR1 SGHNT, CDR2 YENEEA. CDR3 in DNA: TGTGCCAGCAGCTCGAGGGACAGGGGAACCGGGGAGCTGTTTTTT. Protein: CASSSRDRGTGELFF.

CDR3 loop: CASSETPGGLSSGELFF. The CDR3 coding sequence is TGTGCCAGCAGTGAGACCCCAGGGGGCTTGAGTTCCGGGGAGCTGTTTTTT. The genes are TRBV6-1 and TRBJ2-2; TRBD1 aligns across 8 bases. The J segment lost 6 bases and the V segment lost 3 bases, leaving 12 bases of the junction unmatched. The CDR3 has 17 residues. The germline V gene has CDR1 MNHNS and CDR2 SASEGT.

J is TRBJ2-7 and V is TRBV15, with D possibly TRBD2 on 6 matching bases. V lost 0 bases and J 2 bases, leaving 8 bases between the germline ends. Germline loops: CDR1 LNHNV, CDR2 YYDKDF (reference sequence). This CDR3 contains 14 residues. The CDR3 DNA sequence: TGTGCCACCAGCAGAGAGCGGGAAACCTACGAGCAGTACTTC. Protein product: CATSRERETYEQYF.

The chain uses TRBV28 and TRBJ1-5; D is undetermined. Trimming shortened V by 3 bases and J by 9 bases, and 6 bases separated the two germline ends. Germline V gene sequence: CDR1 MDHEN, CDR2 SYDVKM. The CDR3 length is 11 residues. In DNA form, the CDR3 reads TGTGCCAGCAGTTTTGTAGGGCCCCAGCATTTT. It translates to CASSFVGPQHF.

The gene calls are TRBV4-3 and TRBJ2-7, with TRBD2 matching 7 bases. The trim removed 0 bases at V and 2 bases at J, leaving 10 bases unmatched. CDR1 and CDR2 from the germline V gene are LGHNA and YSLEER. The CDR3 contains 17 residues. The CDR3 protein is CASSQDAASGTTYEQYF. CDR3 DNA sequence: TGCGCCAGCAGCCAAGATGCAGCTAGCGGCACGACCTACGAGCAGTACTTC.

V is TRBV4-3 and J is TRBJ2-4; TRBD1 is a possible D gene (6 bases). Per germline, CDR1 LGHNA and CDR2 YSLEER. The CDR3 is 20 amino acids. Trimming shortened V by 0 bases and J by 0 bases, and 21 bases separated the two germline ends. The CDR3 DNA reads TGCGCCAGCAGCCAAGATCTAGGGGGTTACGGGGATATAGCCAAAAACATTCAGTACTTC. Its protein is CASSQDLGGYGDIAKNIQYF.

The V and J genes are TRBV5-4 and TRBJ2-3, with D possibly TRBD2 on 5 matching bases. The ends were cut back, 1 base at V and 4 bases at J, with 16 bases in the middle. CDR1 and CDR2 from the germline V gene are SGHNT and YYREEE (reference sequence). CDR3 size: 16 residues. CDR3 loop: CASSLQRLGGSDTQYF. The DNA for the CDR3 is TGTGCCAGCAGCTTGCAGCGTCTGGGCGGGTCAGATACGCAGTATTTT.